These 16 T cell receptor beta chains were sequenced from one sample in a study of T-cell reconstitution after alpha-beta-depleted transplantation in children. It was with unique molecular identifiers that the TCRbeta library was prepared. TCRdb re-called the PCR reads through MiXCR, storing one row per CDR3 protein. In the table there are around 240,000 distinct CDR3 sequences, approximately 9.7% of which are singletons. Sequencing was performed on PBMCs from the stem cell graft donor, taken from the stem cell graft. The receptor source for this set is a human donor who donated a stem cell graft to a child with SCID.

The CDR3 sequence: CSVGGGANYGYTF. The CDR3 nucleotides are TGCAGCGTTGGGGGGGGGGCGAACTATGGCTACACCTTC. J is TRBJ1-2 and V is TRBV29-1, with D possibly being TRBD1 (6 bases). Trimming stripped 4 bases from V and 2 bases from J, with 11 bases between. The CDR3 has 13 residues. Looked up from germline, CDR1 is SQVTM and CDR2 is ANQGSEA.

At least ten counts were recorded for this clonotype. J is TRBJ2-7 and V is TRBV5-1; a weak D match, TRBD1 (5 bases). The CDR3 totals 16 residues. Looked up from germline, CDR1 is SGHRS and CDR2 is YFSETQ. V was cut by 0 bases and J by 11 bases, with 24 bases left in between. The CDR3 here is CASSLEYGQSRGVEYF. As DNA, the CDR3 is TGCGCCAGCAGCTTGGAGTACGGACAATCAAGAGGCGTGGAGTACTTC.

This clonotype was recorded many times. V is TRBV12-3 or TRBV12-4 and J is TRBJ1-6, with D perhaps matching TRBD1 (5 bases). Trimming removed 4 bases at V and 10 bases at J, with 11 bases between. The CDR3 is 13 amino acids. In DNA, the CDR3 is TGTGCCAGCAGTTCAGGGCTAGGGTCACCCCTCCACTTT. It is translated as CASSSGLGSPLHF.

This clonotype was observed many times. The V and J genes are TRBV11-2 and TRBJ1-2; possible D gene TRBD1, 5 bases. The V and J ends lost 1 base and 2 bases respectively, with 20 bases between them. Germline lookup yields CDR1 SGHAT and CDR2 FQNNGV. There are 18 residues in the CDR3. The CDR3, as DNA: TGTGCCAGCAGCTTAGGCCCCCCAGGAGGGGAAATAAACTATGGCTACACCTTC. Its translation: CASSLGPPGGEINYGYTF.

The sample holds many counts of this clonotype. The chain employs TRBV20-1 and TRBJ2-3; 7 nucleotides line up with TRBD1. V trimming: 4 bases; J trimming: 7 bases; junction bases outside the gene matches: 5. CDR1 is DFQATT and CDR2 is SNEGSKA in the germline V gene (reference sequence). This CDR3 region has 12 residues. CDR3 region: CSATQTGHTQYF. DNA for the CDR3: TGCAGTGCTACCCAGACAGGGCATACGCAGTATTTT.

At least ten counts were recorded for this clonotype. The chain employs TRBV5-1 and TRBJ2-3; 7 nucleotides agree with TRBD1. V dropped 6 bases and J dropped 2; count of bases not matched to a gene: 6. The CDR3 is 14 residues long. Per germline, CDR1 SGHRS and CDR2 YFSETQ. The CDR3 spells CASKRGQDTDTQYF. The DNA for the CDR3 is TGCGCCAGCAAGAGGGGGCAGGACACAGATACGCAGTATTTT.

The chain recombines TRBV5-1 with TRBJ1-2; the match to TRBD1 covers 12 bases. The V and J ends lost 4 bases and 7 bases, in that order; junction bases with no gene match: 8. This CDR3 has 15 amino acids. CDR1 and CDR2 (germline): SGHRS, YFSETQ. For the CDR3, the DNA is TGCGCCAGCAGCCAACCGGGACAGGGGGCCGCTGGCTACACCTTC. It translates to CASSQPGQGAAGYTF.

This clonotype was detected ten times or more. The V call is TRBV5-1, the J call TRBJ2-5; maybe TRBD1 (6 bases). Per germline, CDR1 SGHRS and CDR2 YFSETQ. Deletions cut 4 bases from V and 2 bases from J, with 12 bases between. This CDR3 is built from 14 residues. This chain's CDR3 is CASSGRTAQETQYF. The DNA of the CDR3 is TGCGCCAGCAGCGGACGGACAGCACAAGAGACCCAGTACTTC.

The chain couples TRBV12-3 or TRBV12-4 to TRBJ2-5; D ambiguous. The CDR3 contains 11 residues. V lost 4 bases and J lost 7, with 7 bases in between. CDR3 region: CASSSSGTQYF. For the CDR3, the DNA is TGTGCCAGCAGTTCCTCTGGGACCCAGTACTTC.

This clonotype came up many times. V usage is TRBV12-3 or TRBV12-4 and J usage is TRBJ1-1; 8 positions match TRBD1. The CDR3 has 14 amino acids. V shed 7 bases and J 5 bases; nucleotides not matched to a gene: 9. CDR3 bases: TGTGCCAGCACCGTACAGGGGGTTTATACTGAAGCTTTCTTT. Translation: CASTVQGVYTEAFF.

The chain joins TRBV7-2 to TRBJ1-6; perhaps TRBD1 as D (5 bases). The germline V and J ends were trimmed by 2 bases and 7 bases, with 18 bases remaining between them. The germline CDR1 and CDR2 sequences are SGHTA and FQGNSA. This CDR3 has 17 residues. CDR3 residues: CASSLWDPRVANSPLHF. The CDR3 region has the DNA TGTGCCAGCAGCTTATGGGACCCTCGGGTAGCGAATTCACCCCTCCACTTT.

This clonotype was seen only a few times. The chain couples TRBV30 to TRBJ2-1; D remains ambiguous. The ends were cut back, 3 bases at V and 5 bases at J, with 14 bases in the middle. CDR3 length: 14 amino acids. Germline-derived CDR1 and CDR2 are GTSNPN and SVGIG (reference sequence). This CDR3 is CAWSRVTAHNEQFF. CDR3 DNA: TGTGCCTGGAGCCGGGTTACCGCCCACAATGAGCAGTTCTTC. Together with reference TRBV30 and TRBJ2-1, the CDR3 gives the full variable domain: SQTIHQWPATLVQPVGSPLSLECTVEGTSNPNLYWYRQAAGRGLQLLFYSVGIGQISSEVPQNLSASRPQDRQFILSSKKLLLSDSGFYLCAWSRVTAHNEQFFGPGTRLTVL.

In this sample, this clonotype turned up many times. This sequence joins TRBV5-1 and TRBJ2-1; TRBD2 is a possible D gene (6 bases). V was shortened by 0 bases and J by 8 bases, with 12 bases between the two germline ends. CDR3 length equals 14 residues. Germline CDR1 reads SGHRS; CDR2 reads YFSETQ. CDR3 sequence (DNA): TGCGCCAGCAGCTTGGCGGGGGTAGGCGATGAGCAGTTCTTC. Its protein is CASSLAGVGDEQFF. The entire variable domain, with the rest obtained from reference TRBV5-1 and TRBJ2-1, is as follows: KAGVTQTPRYLIKTRGQQVTLSCSPISGHRSVSWYQQTPGQGLQFLFEYFSETQRNKGNFPGRFSGRQFSNSRSEMNVSTLELGDSALYLCASSLAGVGDEQFFGPGTRLTVL.

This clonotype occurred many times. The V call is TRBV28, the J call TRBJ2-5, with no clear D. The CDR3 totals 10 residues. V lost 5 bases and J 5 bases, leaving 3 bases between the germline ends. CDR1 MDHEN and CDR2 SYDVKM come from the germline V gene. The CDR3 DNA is TGTGCCAGCAGTCGCGAGACCCAGTACTTC. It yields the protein CASSRETQYF.

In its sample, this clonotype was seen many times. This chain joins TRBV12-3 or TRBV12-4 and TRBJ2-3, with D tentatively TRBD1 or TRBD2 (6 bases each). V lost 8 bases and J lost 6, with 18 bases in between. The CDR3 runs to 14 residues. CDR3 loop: CASALEGVRDTQYF. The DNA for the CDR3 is TGTGCCAGCGCTCTGGAGGGGGTTAGGGATACGCAGTATTTT.

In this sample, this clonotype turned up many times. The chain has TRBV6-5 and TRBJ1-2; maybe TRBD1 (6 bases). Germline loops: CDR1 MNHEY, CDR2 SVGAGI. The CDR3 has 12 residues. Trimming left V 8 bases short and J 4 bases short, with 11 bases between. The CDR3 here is CASGRGTYGYTF. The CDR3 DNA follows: TGTGCCAGCGGCAGGGGCACCTATGGCTACACCTTC.